This passage covers 4 T cell receptor beta chains from one sample sequenced in a study of cytomegalovirus exposure and HLA in healthy donors (dated by TCRdb to 2016 to 2017). The library relied on the immunoSEQ multiplex PCR assay. For the multiplex PCR, a mixture combining 60 forward primers for TCR Vbeta segments and 13 reverse primers for TCR Jbeta segments was used. TCRdb provides this immuneACCESS table in a form limited to in-frame rearrangements. Some clones are lacking; in checked studies, under half of them reflect an unresolved V gene, and why the rest are absent is not known. This sample comprises around 150,000 clones, more than 75% of them detected only once. 2% to 2.5% of the sample goes to the ten largest clones. Sequences were obtained from PBMCs. These receptors originate from a man younger than 40 in good health and CMV-seronegative.

V is TRBV11-3 and J is TRBJ2-5; 7 bases fit TRBD2. After removal of 5 bases from V and 7 bases from J, the junction contained 7 bases not matched to a gene. CDR3 length: 13 residues. Germline V gene lookup returns CDR1 SGHNT and CDR2 YENEEA. CDR3 DNA sequence: TGTGCCAGCAGCCTTCGGGAGGAGGGGACCCAGTACTTC. Amino acids: CASSLREEGTQYF.

Comment on this clone: An end of the junction does not agree with germline; a read error may underlie this. This sequence joins TRBV7-9 and TRBJ2-7, with 11 bases identical to TRBD1. Germline V gene data show CDR1 as SEHNR and CDR2 as FQNEAQ (reference sequence). The CDR3 extends over 14 amino acids. As DNA, the CDR3 is TGTTCCAGCAGCAGGGGACAGGGGGTCTACGAGCAGTACTTC. This translates into CSSSRGQGVYEQYF. Full variable domain (missing parts from reference TRBV7-9 and TRBJ2-7): DTGVSQNPRHKITKRGQNVTFRCDPISEHNRLYWYRQTLGQGPEFLTYFQNEAQLEKSRLLSDRFSAERPKGSFSTLEIQRTEQGDSAMYLCSSSRGQGVYEQYFGPGTRLTVT.

This clone occurred a few times. V is TRBV5-1 and J is TRBJ2-1; D might be TRBD2 (6 bases). Trimming took off 4 bases at V and 3 bases at J, with 14 bases between the two ends. This CDR3 spans 15 amino acids. Looked up from germline, CDR1 is SGHRS and CDR2 is YFSETQ. CDR3 in amino acids: CASSPNFGSYNEQFF. Here the CDR3 DNA reads TGCGCCAGCAGCCCCAACTTCGGGAGCTACAATGAGCAGTTCTTC.

CDR3 sequence reads: CASSPANEKLFF. DNA of the CDR3: TGTGCCAGCTCACCTGCGAATGAAAAACTGTTTTTT. The chain carries TRBV18 and TRBJ1-4; D call uncertain. The V end was cut by 3 bases, the J end by 5 bases, with 4 bases between. This CDR3 has 12 amino acids. From germline, CDR1 is KGHSH and CDR2 LQKENI.